The next 4 T cell receptor beta chains were all read from a single sample in a study of regulatory and conventional T cells in RAG deficiency. Regulatory T cells were sorted from blood as CD4+ CD25-high CD127-low cells. Assay: immunoSEQ multiplex PCR; the TCRdb copy retains only in-frame clones and omits some. The table records 5,500 to 9,000 clones, approximately 90% of them present only once. These data also formed part of another study, on regulatory T cells. Per that paper: The primer mix had 52 TRBV and 13 TRBJ primers.

The specimen was CD127- CD25+ CD4+ Tregs sorted from blood. The source of these receptors is a human donor in good health.

This chain connects TRBV9 to TRBJ2-7; 7 bases align to TRBD1. Germline CDR1 reads SGDLS; CDR2 reads YYNGEE. This CDR3 has 16 residues. The V segment lost 0 bases and the J segment 0 bases; nucleotides outside the gene matches: 6. The chain's CDR3 is CASSVGGTAASYEQYF. CDR3 nucleotide sequence: TGTGCCAGCAGCGTAGGTGGGACAGCAGCCTCCTACGAGCAGTACTTC.

This rearrangement joins TRBV5-6 to TRBJ2-1, with 7 bases lining up with TRBD1. Germline V CDR1 and CDR2: SGHDT, YYEEEE. This CDR3 has 16 residues. J was trimmed by 10 bases and V by 2 bases; bases with no gene match: 15. The CDR3: CASSFKRTGVVREQFF. CDR3 sequence (DNA): TGTGCCAGCAGCTTTAAAAGGACAGGCGTCGTGAGGGAGCAGTTCTTC.

As regards this clone: Additional DNA sequences in this sample encode the identical CDR3. The rearrangement uses TRBV7-9 and TRBJ1-6, with D hard to call. The CDR3 is 16 amino acids. Deletions cut 5 bases from V and 3 bases from J, with 14 bases between. CDR1 is SEHNR and CDR2 is FQNEAQ in the germline V gene (reference sequence). The CDR3 reads CASSQSPGNYNSPLHF. CDR3 sequence (DNA): TGTGCCAGCAGCCAATCTCCGGGAAACTATAATTCACCCCTCCACTTT.

The chain carries TRBV7-8 and TRBJ1-6; D is possibly TRBD1 (6 bases). This CDR3 spans 16 amino acids. Trimming shortened V by 10 bases and J by 5 bases, and 21 bases separated the two germline ends. CDR1 and CDR2 (germline): SGHVS, FQNEAQ. CDR3 sequence (DNA): TGTGCCACTTCACCCCGAGGACAGAATAATAATTCACCCCTCCACTTT. Translated: CATSPRGQNNNSPLHF.